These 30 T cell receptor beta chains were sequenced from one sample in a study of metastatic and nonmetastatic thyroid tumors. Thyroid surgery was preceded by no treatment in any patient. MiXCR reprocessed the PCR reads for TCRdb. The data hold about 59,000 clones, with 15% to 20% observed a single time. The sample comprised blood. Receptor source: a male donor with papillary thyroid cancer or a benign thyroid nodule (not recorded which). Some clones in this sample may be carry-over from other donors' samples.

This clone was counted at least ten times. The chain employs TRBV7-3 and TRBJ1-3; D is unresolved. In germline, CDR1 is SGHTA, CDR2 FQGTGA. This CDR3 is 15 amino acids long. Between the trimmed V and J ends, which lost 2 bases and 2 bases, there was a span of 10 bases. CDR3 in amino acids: CASSLLGPPGNTIYF. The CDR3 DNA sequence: TGTGCCAGCAGCTTACTGGGTCCCCCTGGAAACACCATATATTTT. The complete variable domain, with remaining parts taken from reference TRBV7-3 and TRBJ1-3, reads GAGVSQTPSNKVTEKGKYVELRCDPISGHTALYWYRQSLGQGPEFLIYFQGTGAADDSGLPNDRFFAVRPEGSVSTLKIQRTERGDSAVYLCASSLLGPPGNTIYFGEGSWLTVV.

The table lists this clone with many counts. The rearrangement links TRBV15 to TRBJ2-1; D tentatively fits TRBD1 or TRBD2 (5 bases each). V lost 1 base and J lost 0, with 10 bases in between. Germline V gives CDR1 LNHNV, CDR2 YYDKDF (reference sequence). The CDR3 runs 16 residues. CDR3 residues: CATSRGPGTSYNEQFF. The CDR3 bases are TGTGCCACCAGCAGAGGCCCGGGGACCTCCTACAATGAGCAGTTCTTC. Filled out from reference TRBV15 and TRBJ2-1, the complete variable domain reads DAMVIQNPRYQVTQFGKPVTLSCSQTLNHNVMYWYQQKSSQAPKLLFHYYDKDFNNEADTPDNFQSRRPNTSFCFLDIRSPGLGDTAMYLCATSRGPGTSYNEQFFGPGTRLTVL.

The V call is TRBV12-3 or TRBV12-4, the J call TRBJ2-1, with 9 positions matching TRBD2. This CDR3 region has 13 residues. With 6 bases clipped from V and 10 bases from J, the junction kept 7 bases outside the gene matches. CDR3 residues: CASRISGRAEQFF. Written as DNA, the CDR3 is TGTGCCAGCAGGATTAGCGGGAGAGCCGAGCAGTTCTTC.

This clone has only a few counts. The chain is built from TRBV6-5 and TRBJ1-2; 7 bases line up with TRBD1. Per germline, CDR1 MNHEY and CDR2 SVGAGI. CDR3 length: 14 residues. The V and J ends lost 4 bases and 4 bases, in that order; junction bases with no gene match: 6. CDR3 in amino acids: CASSSTGQAYGYTF. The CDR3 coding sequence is TGTGCCAGCAGTTCAACCGGACAGGCCTATGGCTACACCTTC.

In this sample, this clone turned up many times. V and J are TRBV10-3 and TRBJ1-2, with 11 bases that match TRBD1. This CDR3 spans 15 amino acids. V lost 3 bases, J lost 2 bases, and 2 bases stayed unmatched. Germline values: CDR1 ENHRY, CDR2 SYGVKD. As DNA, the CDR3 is TGTGCCATCAGTGAAGGACAGGGGGCGAACTATGGCTACACCTTC. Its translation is CAISEGQGANYGYTF.

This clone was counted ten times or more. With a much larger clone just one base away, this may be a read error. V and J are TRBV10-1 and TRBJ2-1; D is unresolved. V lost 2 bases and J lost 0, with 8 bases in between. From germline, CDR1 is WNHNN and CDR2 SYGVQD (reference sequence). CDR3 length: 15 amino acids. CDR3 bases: TGCGCCAGCAGTGAGGGCACCCTCTCCTACAATGAGCAGTTCTTC. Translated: CASSEGTLSYNEQFF.

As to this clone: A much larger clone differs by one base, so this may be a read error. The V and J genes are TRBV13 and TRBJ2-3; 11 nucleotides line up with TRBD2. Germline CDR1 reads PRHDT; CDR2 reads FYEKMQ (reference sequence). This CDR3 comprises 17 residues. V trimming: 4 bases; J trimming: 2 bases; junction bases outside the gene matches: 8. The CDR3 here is CASSSPSSGGFTDTQYF. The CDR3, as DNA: TGTGCCAGCAGCTCTCCCTCTAGCGGGGGGTTCACAGATACGCAGTATTTT.

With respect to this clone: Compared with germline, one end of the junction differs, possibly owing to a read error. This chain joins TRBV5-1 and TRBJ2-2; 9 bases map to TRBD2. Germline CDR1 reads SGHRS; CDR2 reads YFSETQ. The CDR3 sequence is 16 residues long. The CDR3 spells CASSRTSEIDTGELLF. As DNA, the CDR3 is TGCGCCAGCAGCAGGACTAGCGAGATTGACACCGGGGAGCTGCTTTTT. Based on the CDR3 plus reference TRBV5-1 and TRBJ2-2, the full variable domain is KAGVTQTPRYLIKTRGQQVTLSCSPISGHRSVSWYQQTPGQGLQFLFEYFSETQRNKGNFPGRFSGRQFSNSRSEMNVSTLELGDSALYLCASSRTSEIDTGELLFGEGSRLTVL.

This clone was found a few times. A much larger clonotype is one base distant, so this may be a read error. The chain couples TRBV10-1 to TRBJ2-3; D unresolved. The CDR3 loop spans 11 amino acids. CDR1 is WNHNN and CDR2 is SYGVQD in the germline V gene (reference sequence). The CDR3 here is CASFLADTHYF. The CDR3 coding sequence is TGCGCCAGCTTTTTGGCAGATACGCATTATTTT.

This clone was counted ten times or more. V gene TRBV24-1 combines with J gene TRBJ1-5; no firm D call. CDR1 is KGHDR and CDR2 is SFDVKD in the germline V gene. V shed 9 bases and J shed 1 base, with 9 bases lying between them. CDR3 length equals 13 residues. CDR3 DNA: TGTGCCACCGACCCCGGGAGCAATCAGCCCCAGCATTTT. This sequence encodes CATDPGSNQPQHF.

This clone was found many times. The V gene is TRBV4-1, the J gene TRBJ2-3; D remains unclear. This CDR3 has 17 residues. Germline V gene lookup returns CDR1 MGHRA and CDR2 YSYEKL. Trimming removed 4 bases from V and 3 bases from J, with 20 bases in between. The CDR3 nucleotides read TGCGCCAGCAGCCCGCCCGGAGAGGTTCGTCCTACAGATACGCAGTATTTT. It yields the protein CASSPPGEVRPTDTQYF.

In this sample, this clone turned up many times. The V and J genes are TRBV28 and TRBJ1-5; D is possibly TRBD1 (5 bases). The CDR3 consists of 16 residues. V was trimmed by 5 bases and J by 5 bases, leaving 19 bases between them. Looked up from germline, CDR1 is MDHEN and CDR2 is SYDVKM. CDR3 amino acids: CASSRGVGKSYQPQHF. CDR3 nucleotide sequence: TGTGCCAGCAGTCGGGGCGTGGGGAAAAGTTATCAGCCCCAGCATTTT.

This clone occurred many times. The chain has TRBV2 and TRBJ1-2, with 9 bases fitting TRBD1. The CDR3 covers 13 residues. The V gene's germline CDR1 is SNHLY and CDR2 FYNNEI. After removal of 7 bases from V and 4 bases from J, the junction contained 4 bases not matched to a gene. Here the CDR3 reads CASTGQGFYGYTF. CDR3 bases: TGTGCCAGCACCGGACAGGGGTTCTATGGCTACACCTTC.

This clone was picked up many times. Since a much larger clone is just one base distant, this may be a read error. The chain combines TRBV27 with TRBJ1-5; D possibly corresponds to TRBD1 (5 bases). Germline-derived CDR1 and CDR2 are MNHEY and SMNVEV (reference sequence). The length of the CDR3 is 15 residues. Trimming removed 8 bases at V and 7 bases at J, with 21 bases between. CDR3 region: CASGLGWGLGQPQHF. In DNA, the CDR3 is TGTGCCAGCGGCCTAGGGTGGGGGTTGGGGCAGCCCCAGCATTTT.

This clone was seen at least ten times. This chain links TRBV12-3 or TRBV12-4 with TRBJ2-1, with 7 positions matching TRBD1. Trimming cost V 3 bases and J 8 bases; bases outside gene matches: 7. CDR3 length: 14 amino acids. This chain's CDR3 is CASSLWGQGDEQFF. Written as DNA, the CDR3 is TGTGCCAGCAGTTTGTGGGGGCAGGGGGATGAGCAGTTCTTC.

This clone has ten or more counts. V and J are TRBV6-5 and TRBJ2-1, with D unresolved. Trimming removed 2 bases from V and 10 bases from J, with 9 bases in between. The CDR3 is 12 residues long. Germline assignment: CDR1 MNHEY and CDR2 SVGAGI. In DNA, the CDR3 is TGTGCCAGCAGTTACGTAAACTCCGAGCAGTTCTTC. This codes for CASSYVNSEQFF.

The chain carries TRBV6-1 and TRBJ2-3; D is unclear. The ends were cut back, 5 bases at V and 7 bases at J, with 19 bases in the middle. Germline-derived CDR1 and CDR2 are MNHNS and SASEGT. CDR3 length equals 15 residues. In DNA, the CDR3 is TGTGCCAGCAGTTCCCTGACCCCTGCAACGTATACGCAGTATTTT. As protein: CASSSLTPATYTQYF.

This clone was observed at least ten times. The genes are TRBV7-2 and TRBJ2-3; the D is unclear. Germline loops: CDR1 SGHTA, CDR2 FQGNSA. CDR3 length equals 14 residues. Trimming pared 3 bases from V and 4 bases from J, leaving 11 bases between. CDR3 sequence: CASSLNWVADTQYF. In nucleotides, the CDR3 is TGTGCCAGCAGCTTGAACTGGGTGGCAGATACGCAGTATTTT.

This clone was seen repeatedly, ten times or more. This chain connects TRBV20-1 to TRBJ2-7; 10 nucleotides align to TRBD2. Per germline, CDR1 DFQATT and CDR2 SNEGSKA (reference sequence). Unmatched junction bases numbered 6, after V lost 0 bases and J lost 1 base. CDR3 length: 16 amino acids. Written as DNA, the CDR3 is TGCAGTGCTAGAGATCTTACTAGCGGGGAATCCTACGAGCAGTACTTC. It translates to CSARDLTSGESYEQYF.

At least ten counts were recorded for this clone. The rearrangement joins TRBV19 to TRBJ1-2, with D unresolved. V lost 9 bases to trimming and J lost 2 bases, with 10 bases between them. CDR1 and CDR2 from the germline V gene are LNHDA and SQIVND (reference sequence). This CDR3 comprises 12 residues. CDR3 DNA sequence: TGTGCCAGCAGCAGGCGAAACTATGGCTACACCTTC. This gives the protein CASSRRNYGYTF.

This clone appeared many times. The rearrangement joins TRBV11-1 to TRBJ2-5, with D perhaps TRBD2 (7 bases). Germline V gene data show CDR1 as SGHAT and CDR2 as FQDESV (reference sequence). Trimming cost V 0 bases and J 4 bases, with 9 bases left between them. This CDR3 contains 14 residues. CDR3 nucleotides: TGTGCCAGCAGCTTAGCGCGGGGGCCAGAGACCCAGTACTTC. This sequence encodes CASSLARGPETQYF.

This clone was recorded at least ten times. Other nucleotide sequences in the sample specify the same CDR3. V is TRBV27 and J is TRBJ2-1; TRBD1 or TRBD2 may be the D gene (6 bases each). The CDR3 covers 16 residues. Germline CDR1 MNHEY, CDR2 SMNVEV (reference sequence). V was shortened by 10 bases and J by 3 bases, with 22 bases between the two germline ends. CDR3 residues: CAISSGAIGGYNEQFF. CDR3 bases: TGTGCCATCTCATCAGGGGCTATCGGGGGCTACAATGAGCAGTTCTTC.

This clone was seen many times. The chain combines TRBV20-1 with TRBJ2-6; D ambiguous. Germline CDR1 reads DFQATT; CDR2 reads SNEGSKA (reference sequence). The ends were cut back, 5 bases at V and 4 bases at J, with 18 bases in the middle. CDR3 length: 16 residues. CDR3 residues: CSALNRARRGANVLTF. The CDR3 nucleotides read TGCAGTGCTCTGAACCGGGCTCGGCGGGGGGCCAACGTCCTGACTTTC.

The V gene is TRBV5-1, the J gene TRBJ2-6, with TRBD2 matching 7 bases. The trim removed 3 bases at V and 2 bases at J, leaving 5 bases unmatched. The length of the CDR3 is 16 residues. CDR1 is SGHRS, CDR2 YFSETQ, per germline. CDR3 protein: CASSWGGRAGANVLTF. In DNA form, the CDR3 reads TGCGCCAGCAGCTGGGGCGGGAGAGCTGGGGCCAACGTCCTGACTTTC.

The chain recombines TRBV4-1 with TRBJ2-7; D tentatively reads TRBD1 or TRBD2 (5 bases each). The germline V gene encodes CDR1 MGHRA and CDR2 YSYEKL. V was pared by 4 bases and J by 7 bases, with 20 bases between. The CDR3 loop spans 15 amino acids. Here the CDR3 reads CASSPYGTQMGEQYF. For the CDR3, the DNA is TGCGCCAGCAGCCCCTACGGGACCCAGATGGGGGAGCAGTACTTC.

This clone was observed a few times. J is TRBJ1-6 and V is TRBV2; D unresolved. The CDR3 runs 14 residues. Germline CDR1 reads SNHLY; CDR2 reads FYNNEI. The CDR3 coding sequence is TGTTCCACCAGTGAAGGGTCAGCTAATTCACCCCTCCACTTT. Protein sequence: CSTSEGSANSPLHF.

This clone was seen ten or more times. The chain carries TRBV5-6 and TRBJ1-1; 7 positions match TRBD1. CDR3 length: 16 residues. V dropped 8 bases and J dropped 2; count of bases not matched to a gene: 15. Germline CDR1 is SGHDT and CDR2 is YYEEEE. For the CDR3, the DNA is TGTGCCAGTATACAAAGTGAGAGGGGGCAAAACACTGAAGCTTTCTTT. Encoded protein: CASIQSERGQNTEAFF.

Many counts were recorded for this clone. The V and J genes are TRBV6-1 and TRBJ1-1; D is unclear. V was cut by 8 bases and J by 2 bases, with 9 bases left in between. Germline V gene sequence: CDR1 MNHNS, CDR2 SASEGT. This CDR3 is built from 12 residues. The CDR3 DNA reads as TGTGCCAGCTCAACCCGAAACACTGAAGCTTTCTTT. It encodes CASSTRNTEAFF.

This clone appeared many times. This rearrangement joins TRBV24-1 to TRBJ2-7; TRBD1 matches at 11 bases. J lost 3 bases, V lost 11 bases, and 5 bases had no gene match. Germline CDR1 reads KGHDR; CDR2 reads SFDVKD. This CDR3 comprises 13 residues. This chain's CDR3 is CASPGTGGYEQYF. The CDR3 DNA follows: TGTGCCAGCCCCGGGACAGGGGGCTACGAGCAGTACTTC.

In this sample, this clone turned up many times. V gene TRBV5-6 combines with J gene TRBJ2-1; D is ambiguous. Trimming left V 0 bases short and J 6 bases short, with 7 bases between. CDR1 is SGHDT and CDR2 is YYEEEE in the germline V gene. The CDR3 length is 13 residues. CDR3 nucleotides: TGTGCCAGCAGCTTGGTTAGGAGCAATGAGCAGTTCTTC. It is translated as CASSLVRSNEQFF. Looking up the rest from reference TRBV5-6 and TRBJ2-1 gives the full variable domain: DAGVTQSPTHLIKTRGQQVTLRCSPKSGHDTVSWYQQALGQGPQFIFQYYEEEERQRGNFPDRFSGHQFPNYSSELNVNALLLGDSALYLCASSLVRSNEQFFGPGTRLTVL.